A single sample gave rise to the 10 T cell receptor beta chains below, sequenced in a study of T cells in Graves' hyperthyroidism and ophthalmopathy. Researchers amplified the TCR beta CDR3 regions from RNA transcripts. Carried out on the TCR CDR3, a first-round RT-PCR used the HTBI primer set. One entry per CDR3 protein results from TCRdb running MiXCR on the multiplex PCR reads. The profile shows some 380,000 distinct CDR3 sequences, 13% of them singletons. Sequenced: blood. The receptors were gathered from a man under 40 with Graves' hyperthyroidism that later progressed to Graves' ophthalmopathy.

The chain links TRBV5-1 to TRBJ2-3, with D unresolved. The CDR3 is made up of 16 amino acids. Germline CDR1 reads SGHRS; CDR2 reads YFSETQ. Trimming stripped 4 bases from V and 0 bases from J, with 15 bases between. CDR3 amino acids: CASSPNPTRSTDTQYF. Written as DNA, the CDR3 is TGCGCCAGCAGCCCCAACCCGACACGAAGCACAGATACGCAGTATTTT. The full variable domain, with the rest looked up from reference TRBV5-1 and TRBJ2-3, is KAGVTQTPRYLIKTRGQQVTLSCSPISGHRSVSWYQQTPGQGLQFLFEYFSETQRNKGNFPGRFSGRQFSNSRSEMNVSTLELGDSALYLCASSPNPTRSTDTQYFGPGTRLTVL.

This clonotype was detected ten times or more. This chain uses TRBV28 with TRBJ1-2; 8 bases are a match to TRBD1. Per the germline V gene, CDR1 is MDHEN and CDR2 is SYDVKM. The CDR3 runs 14 residues. The J segment lost 5 bases and the V segment lost 3 bases, leaving 5 bases of the junction unmatched. CDR3 region: CASSLQGARYGYTF. The DNA for the CDR3 is TGTGCCAGCAGTTTGCAGGGGGCGCGGTATGGCTACACCTTC.

The CDR3 bases are TGTGCCAGCAGTGACTCGTATAGCAGGGATACGCAGTATTTT. It codes for CASSDSYSRDTQYF. The chain joins TRBV6-4 to TRBJ2-3, with unresolved D. The CDR3 runs to 14 residues. Trimming stripped 0 bases from V and 6 bases from J, with 10 bases between. The germline V gene encodes CDR1 MRHNA and CDR2 SNTAGT.

Many counts were recorded for this clonotype. The rearrangement joins TRBV28 to TRBJ1-1, with 7 bases aligning to TRBD1. V lost 7 bases and J lost 5; bases outside the gene matches: 4. The CDR3 totals 12 residues. From germline, CDR1 is MDHEN and CDR2 SYDVKM. CDR3 DNA: TGTGCCAGCAACGACAGGGTTACTGAAGCTTTCTTT. It translates to CASNDRVTEAFF.

CDR3 loop: CASSRQYYTDTQYF. The CDR3 bases are TGTGCCAGCAGTAGACAGTACTACACAGATACGCAGTATTTT. This chain links TRBV6-1 with TRBJ2-3; tentative D call: TRBD1 (5 bases). Trimming stripped 5 bases from V and 2 bases from J, with 11 bases between. The CDR3 runs 14 residues. Germline CDR1 MNHNS, CDR2 SASEGT.

The J gene is TRBJ1-6, the V gene TRBV20-1; D remains unclear. This CDR3 comprises 15 residues. V lost 0 bases and J lost 7, with 13 bases in between. Germline V gene data show CDR1 as DFQATT and CDR2 as SNEGSKA (reference sequence). CDR3 nucleotide sequence: TGCAGTGCTAGAGATCACGGGATGGGGAATTCACCCCTCCACTTT. It is translated as CSARDHGMGNSPLHF.

Ten or more counts support this clonotype. V and J are TRBV7-7 and TRBJ2-1; TRBD2 is a possible D gene (6 bases). The V gene lost 3 bases and the J gene lost 6 bases, with 18 bases spanning the gap. Per germline, CDR1 SSHAT and CDR2 FNYEAQ (reference sequence). CDR3 length: 16 amino acids. The chain's CDR3 is CASSLLPGLPLNEQFF. Written as DNA, the CDR3 is TGTGCCAGCAGCTTGTTACCGGGACTGCCTCTCAATGAGCAGTTCTTC.

The chain uses TRBV20-1 and TRBJ1-3, with D perhaps TRBD1 (5 bases). The germline V and J ends were trimmed by 6 bases and 1 base, with 10 bases remaining between them. This CDR3 region has 13 residues. Looked up from germline, CDR1 is DFQATT and CDR2 is SNEGSKA (reference sequence). The CDR3 DNA follows: TGCAGTGCAACCAGGGTGTCTGGAAACACCATATATTTT. This encodes CSATRVSGNTIYF.

This clonotype turned up a few times. The V call is TRBV12-3 or TRBV12-4, the J call TRBJ1-2; 11 positions agree with TRBD1. CDR3 length equals 18 residues. The ends lost 3 bases at V and 3 bases at J; junction bases unmatched: 12. CDR3 DNA: TGTGCCAGCAGTTTCGGACAGGGGGCGTTAAGTAGAGACTATGGCTACACCTTC. It encodes CASSFGQGALSRDYGYTF.

As regards this clonotype: This may be a read error, as it is one base from a much larger clone. V and J are TRBV11-2 and TRBJ1-1; the D is unclear. CDR1 is SGHAT and CDR2 is FQNNGV in the germline V gene. CDR3 length: 12 amino acids. The CDR3 protein is CTSSFWGTEAFF. The CDR3 DNA reads as TGTACCAGCAGCTTTTGGGGCACTGAAGCTTTCTTT.